One and the same sample provided the 2 T cell receptor beta chains below, sequenced in a study of T cells in women clearing cervical HPV infection. Libraries were prepared by immunoSEQ multiplex PCR; TCRdb keeps only in-frame clonotypes and omits some of them. The sample totals about 22,000 clones. The material sequenced was blood buffy coat. Receptors originate from a woman aged 18 to 75 with a cervical HPV16 infection that either progressed to CIN3+ or cleared (not recorded which).

A remark on this clone: The read halts 3 residues ahead of the CDR3 end, with the missing end drawn from the germline J gene. This chain links TRBV27 with TRBJ2-3; D possibly corresponds to TRBD1 (5 bases). Trimming removed 3 bases from V and 4 bases from J, with 11 bases in between. Germline assignment: CDR1 MNHEY and CDR2 SMNVEV (reference sequence). The CDR3 sequence is 14 residues long. The CDR3 sequence is CASSFSRVADTQYF. The sequenced CDR3 bases are TGTGCCAGCAGTTTTTCCAGGGTAGCAGATACG.

As concerns this clone: The read is 3 residues too short to cover the CDR3 end, so that end is filled in from the germline J gene. This sequence joins TRBV2 and TRBJ1-2; D is unresolved. The CDR3 consists of 13 residues. Germline CDR1 SNHLY, CDR2 FYNNEI. The V gene lost 6 bases and the J gene lost 5 bases, with 13 bases spanning the gap. The covered CDR3 bases are TGTGCCAGCAGCCCCCAACGGGGATATGGC. Its translation: CASSPQRGYG. The CDR3 in its entirety is CASSPQRGYGYTF.